This TCR beta chain was identified during a study of T-cell reconstitution after alpha-beta-depleted transplantation in children (dated by TCRdb to about 2016). For context, the study as a whole: Using TCR repertoire profiling, the study quantitatively followed how T-cell immune reconstitution unfolded in children after TCRalphabeta/CD19-depleted allogeneic hematopoietic cell transplantation.

CDR1 is given as DFQATT and CDR2 as SNEGSKA, both from the germline V gene (reference sequence). There are 12 amino acids in the CDR3, from cysteine to phenylalanine inclusive. Just CDR3 DNA is preserved here, 36 bases in frame from base 1. The junction shows trimming of 6 bases on V and 1 base on J, plus 9 bases between the germline ends. This clonotype has only a few counts. This receptor's antigen is unknown. Per-base quality was not reported, and no clone a single base away is much larger than it. Library prep was done by PCR. For sequencing, an Illumina HiSeq 2500 was employed. TCR libraries were prepared with molecular barcoding, using unique molecular identifiers to normalize TCRbeta repertoire quantification. The public reads were quality trimmed at Q25 with fastp and then assembled into clones with MiXCR by TCRdb, keeping productive beta chains. Under each unique CDR3 protein, matching rows form one entry showing the most common genes and DNA. The sample table shows 450,000 to 600,000 distinct CDR3 sequences, and approximately 29% are seen once. 2% to 2.5% of the sample belongs to the ten largest clones.

This sequence originates from a human donor who donated a stem cell graft to a child with aplastic anemia. The rearranged chain carries TRBV20-1 and TRBJ1-1; the D gene cannot be resolved reliably. This sample comprised PBMCs from the stem cell graft donor, obtained from the stem cell graft. The CDR3 protein: CSAERGNTEAFF. The nucleotide sequence is given as TGCAGTGCCGAACGGGGGAACACTGAAGCTTTCTTT.